The sequence of this T cell receptor (beta chain) was determined in a study of Graves' ophthalmopathy and Graves' hyperthyroidism. Study-level findings and limits: Blood shared most expanded thyroid clonotypes above 0.001 frequency.

This CDR3 spans 13 amino acids. V shed 2 bases and J shed 0 bases, with 5 bases lying between them. Germline assignment: CDR1 MGHRA and CDR2 YSYEKL. Amplification of the TCR beta CDR3 regions used RNA transcripts (as template). HTBI primers were used in a first-round RT-PCR, which preceded a second-round multiplex PCR. Via MiXCR, TCRdb re-called the multiplex PCR reads, giving one row per CDR3 protein. The repertoire holds 35,000 to 50,000 distinct CDR3 sequences, roughly 50% seen once, with approximately 25% in the top ten. There are many counts of this clonotype. The antigen is unknown. The gene calls are TRBV4-1 and TRBJ2-7; D is uncertain. The material sequenced was peripheral blood. The TCR sequence derives from an adult woman with stable Graves' hyperthyroidism. Here the CDR3 DNA reads TGCGCCAGCAGCCAAAGGAGCTCCTACGAGCAGTACTTC. Its protein product is CASSQRSSYEQYF.